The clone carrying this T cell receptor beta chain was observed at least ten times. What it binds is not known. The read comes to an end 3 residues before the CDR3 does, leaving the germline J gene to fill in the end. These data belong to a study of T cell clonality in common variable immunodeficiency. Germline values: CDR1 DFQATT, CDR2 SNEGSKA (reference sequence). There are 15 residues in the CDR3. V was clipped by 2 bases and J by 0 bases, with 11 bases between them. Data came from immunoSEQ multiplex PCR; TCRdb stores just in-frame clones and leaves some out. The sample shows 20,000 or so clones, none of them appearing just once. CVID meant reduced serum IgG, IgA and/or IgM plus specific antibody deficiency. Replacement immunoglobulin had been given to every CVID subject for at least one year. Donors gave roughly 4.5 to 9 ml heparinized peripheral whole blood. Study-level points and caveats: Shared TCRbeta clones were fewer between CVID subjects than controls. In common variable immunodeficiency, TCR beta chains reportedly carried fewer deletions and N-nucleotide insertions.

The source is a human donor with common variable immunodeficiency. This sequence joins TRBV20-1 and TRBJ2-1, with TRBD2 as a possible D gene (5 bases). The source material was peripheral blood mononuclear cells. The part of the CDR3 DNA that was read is TGCAGTGCTAGAAACCCGGACTCCTCCTACAATGAG. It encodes CSARNPDSSYNE. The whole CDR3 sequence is CSARNPDSSYNEQFF.